What follows are 8 T cell receptor beta chains derived from one specimen sequenced in a study of Tregs in tolerant kidney transplant recipients. TCRdb keeps only in-frame clones here, not all; method: immunoSEQ multiplex PCR. The sample has roughly 48,000 clones; the top ten hold 0.7% to 0.95%. The source was CD4+ T cells from blood, collected before the transplant. The receptor source for this set is a human donor who received a combined kidney and bone marrow transplant.

Turning to this clone: The read finishes 3 residues shy of the CDR3 end, and the germline J gene is used to complete it. This chain connects TRBV18 to TRBJ2-1, with 14 bases identical to TRBD2. J was trimmed by 8 bases and V by 2 bases; bases with no gene match: 5. The CDR3 runs to 16 residues. CDR1 is KGHSH and CDR2 is LQKENI in the germline V gene. CDR3 protein: CASSPVGLAGGHEQFF. CDR3 bases read: TGTGCCAGCTCACCAGTTGGACTAGCGGGAGGCCATGAG.

Of note for this clone: The read is 3 residues too short to cover the CDR3 end, so that end is filled in from the germline J gene. This sequence joins TRBV6-2 or TRBV6-3 and TRBJ2-7; TRBD2 matches 10 bases. The CDR3 contains 15 residues. Per the germline V gene, CDR1 is MNHEY and CDR2 is SVGEGT. Unmatched junction bases numbered 4, after V lost 2 bases and J lost 3 bases. The CDR3 DNA, read in part, is TGTGCCAGCAGTTACGTCCTAGCGGGAGTCTACGAG. It is translated as CASSYVLAGVYE. Given in full, the CDR3 is CASSYVLAGVYEQYF.

A note on this clone: A read error may produce the germline difference seen at one junction end. The read falls 3 residues short of the CDR3 end, and the missing part is taken from the germline J gene. The rearrangement joins TRBV4-2 to TRBJ2-3; 9 bases are a match to TRBD1. Per germline, CDR1 LGHNA and CDR2 YNFKEQ. This CDR3 is 16 amino acids long. Partial CDR3 DNA: TGCGCCAGCAGCCAAGCGGGACAGGGAGGGACAGATACG. Translated, it gives CASSQAGQGGTDT. The full CDR3 protein reads CASSQAGQGGTDTQYF.

Remarks on this clone: The junction departs from germline at one end; a sequencing error may be responsible. The missing CDR3 end, 3 residues past where the read stops, is filled in from the germline J gene. The chain combines TRBV7-7 with TRBJ1-6, with 10 bases lining up with TRBD1. This CDR3 region has 15 residues. Germline V gene sequence: CDR1 SSHAT, CDR2 FNYEAQ (reference sequence). CDR3 sequence reads: CASRKDRGENSPLHF. The part of the CDR3 DNA that was read is TGTGCTAGCAGAAAGGACAGGGGGGAAAATTCACCC.

Turning to this clone: The read gets to within 3 residues of the CDR3 end, and the germline J gene fills in the rest. The V call is TRBV5-4, the J call TRBJ2-3, with D unclear. V was shortened by 5 bases and J by 2 bases, with 12 bases between the two germline ends. This CDR3 has 14 amino acids. Germline loops: CDR1 SGHNT, CDR2 YYREEE (reference sequence). CDR3 DNA, as far as it was read: TGTGCCAGCAGTCCGAGACTTTCCACAGATACG. This sequence encodes CASSPRLSTDT. Given in full, the CDR3 is CASSPRLSTDTQYF.

With regard to this clone: The observed sequence ends 3 residues before the CDR3 terminus, with the missing tail filled in from the germline J gene. This CDR3 is also generated by other DNA sequences in the sample. The chain joins TRBV18 to TRBJ2-7, with TRBD2 identical over 7 bases. The V and J ends lost 2 bases and 4 bases, in that order; junction bases with no gene match: 2. The V gene's germline CDR1 is KGHSH and CDR2 LQKENI. The CDR3 contains 13 residues. The sequenced part of the CDR3 DNA is TGTGCCAGCTCACCATCTAGCGGTTACGAG. Translating it yields CASSPSSGYE. The full CDR3 protein is CASSPSSGYEQYF.

Concerning this clone: The CDR3 goes on 3 residues after the read ends, and that part is filled in from the germline J gene. This sequence joins TRBV6-1 and TRBJ1-2, with TRBD1 identical over 7 bases. The CDR3 consists of 14 residues. CDR1 is MNHNS and CDR2 is SASEGT in the germline V gene. The CDR3 sequence is CASSEKTGAGGYTF. Incomplete CDR3 DNA: TGTGCCAGCAGTGAAAAAACAGGGGCCGGCGGC.

Notes on this clone: The read stops 3 residues short of the end of the CDR3; the missing end is completed from the germline J gene. The rearrangement uses TRBV5-6 and TRBJ1-2, with a tentative D call TRBD1 (6 bases). The V and J ends lost 5 bases and 3 bases respectively, with 11 bases between them. CDR3 length: 13 amino acids. The germline CDR1 and CDR2 sequences are SGHDT and YYEEEE. Partial CDR3 DNA: TGTGCCAGCAGAATTACAGGGTACTATGGC. Translating it yields CASRITGYYG. The CDR3 in its entirety is CASRITGYYGYTF.